The 27 T cell receptor beta chains listed next were all sequenced from one sample in a study of cytomegalovirus exposure and HLA in healthy donors (dated by TCRdb to 2016 to 2017). Receptors were amplified or captured by the immunoSEQ multiplex PCR assay. For the multiplex PCR, a mixture combining 60 forward primers for TCR Vbeta segments and 13 reverse primers for TCR Jbeta segments was used. Entries here come from immuneACCESS through TCRdb and include only in-frame sequences with V and J called. Some clones fail to appear in such tables; in the studies checked, an unresolved V gene covers under half of the shortfall, and the cause of the remainder is unknown. The sample yields 85,000 to 110,000 clones; around three quarters were counted once. The ten top clones hold under 13% of the sample. Material for sequencing was PBMCs. These receptors were collected from a woman between 18 and 30 years old in good health and CMV-seropositive.

This sequence joins TRBV25-1 and TRBJ2-5; a possible D gene is TRBD2 (6 bases). This CDR3 comprises 16 residues. Trimming cost V 3 bases and J 5 bases, with 19 bases left between them. CDR1 is MGHDK, CDR2 SYGVNS, per germline. The DNA of the CDR3 is TGTGCCAGCAGTGACGGGGACGGCCGGGAGAGGGAGACCCAGTACTTC. This codes for CASSDGDGRERETQYF.

This clone has only one observation. The chain carries TRBV14 and TRBJ1-2, with D tentatively TRBD1 (6 bases). The CDR3 has 17 amino acids. The germline V gene has CDR1 SGHDN and CDR2 FVKESK. The ends were cut back, 5 bases at V and 4 bases at J, with 23 bases in the middle. CDR3 bases: TGTGCCAGCAGCGAAGGGGAATGGGGGCTCCGCCTCTATGGCTACACCTTC. Translation gives CASSEGEWGLRLYGYTF.

This clone was observed once. The chain recombines TRBV2 with TRBJ2-3, with TRBD1 matching over 7 bases. There are 15 residues in the CDR3. J was trimmed by 3 bases and V by 1 base; bases with no gene match: 4. Germline V gene lookup returns CDR1 SNHLY and CDR2 FYNNEI. The CDR3, as DNA: TGTGCCAGCAGTGAAGACAGGGGTGGAACAGATACGCAGTATTTT. It encodes CASSEDRGGTDTQYF.

This clone was seen more than once but under ten times. The chain is built from TRBV2 and TRBJ2-7; TRBD1 matches 9 bases. Germline values: CDR1 SNHLY, CDR2 FYNNEI. The J segment lost 4 bases and the V segment lost 9 bases, leaving 7 bases of the junction unmatched. This CDR3 contains 13 residues. For the CDR3, the DNA is TGTGCCAGGGGACAGGGTCAACTTTACGAGCAGTACTTC. Amino acids: CARGQGQLYEQYF.

The rearrangement joins TRBV9 to TRBJ2-3; D call uncertain. From germline, CDR1 is SGDLS and CDR2 YYNGEE. Trimming shortened V by 0 bases and J by 0 bases, and 8 bases separated the two germline ends. CDR3 length: 15 amino acids. This CDR3 is CASSVGGSSTDTQYF. The CDR3 DNA reads TGTGCCAGCAGCGTAGGCGGCAGTAGCACAGATACGCAGTATTTT. The full variable domain, with the rest looked up from reference TRBV9 and TRBJ2-3, is DSGVTQTPKHLITATGQRVTLRCSPRSGDLSVYWYQQSLDQGLQFLIQYYNGEERAKGNILERFSAQQFPDLHSELNLSSLELGDSALYFCASSVGGSSTDTQYFGPGTRLTVL.

The rearrangement uses TRBV2 and TRBJ2-5, with TRBD2 matching over 7 bases. Germline loops: CDR1 SNHLY, CDR2 FYNNEI. The J segment lost 7 bases and the V segment lost 6 bases, leaving 8 bases of the junction unmatched. The CDR3 sequence is 13 residues long. The CDR3 loop reads CASRAGVTGTQYF. CDR3 DNA: TGTGCCAGCAGGGCGGGGGTGACTGGGACCCAGTACTTC.

The chain recombines TRBV5-6 with TRBJ2-7, with D perhaps matching TRBD1 (6 bases). Germline V gene lookup returns CDR1 SGHDT and CDR2 YYEEEE. Between the trimmed V and J ends, which lost 4 bases and 3 bases, there was a span of 17 bases. CDR3 length: 15 amino acids. CDR3 residues: CASSVTGTMVYEQYF. The CDR3 DNA sequence: TGTGCCAGCAGCGTAACCGGGACAATGGTCTACGAGCAGTACTTC.

This sequence joins TRBV10-3 and TRBJ2-3; possible D gene TRBD2, 6 bases. There are 14 residues in the CDR3. Germline V lookup: CDR1 ENHRY, CDR2 SYGVKD. The ends were cut back, 3 bases at V and 0 bases at J, with 7 bases in the middle. DNA of the CDR3: TGTGCCATCAGTGAAGCGGGTAGCACAGATACGCAGTATTTT. Protein sequence: CAISEAGSTDTQYF.

The chain joins TRBV18 to TRBJ1-2; TRBD1 matches 7 bases. The CDR3 spans 15 residues. The trim removed 3 bases at V and 1 base at J, leaving 5 bases unmatched. The germline V gene encodes CDR1 KGHSH and CDR2 LQKENI. This CDR3 reads CASSPDAGGNYGYTF. DNA of the CDR3: TGTGCCAGCTCACCGGATGCAGGGGGTAACTATGGCTACACCTTC.

V usage is TRBV9 and J usage is TRBJ1-6; TRBD1 matches at 8 bases. The germline V gene encodes CDR1 SGDLS and CDR2 YYNGEE. This CDR3 contains 15 residues. V gave up 0 bases and J gave up 4 bases; unmatched junction bases: 0. The CDR3 bases are TGTGCCAGCAGCGTAGACAGGGGGTATAATTCACCCCTCCACTTT. Protein product: CASSVDRGYNSPLHF.

V and J are TRBV29-1 and TRBJ2-3, with 12 bases aligning to TRBD1. V lost 4 bases and J lost 4; bases outside the gene matches: 9. Germline V lookup: CDR1 SQVTM, CDR2 ANQGSEA. CDR3 length equals 16 residues. CDR3 loop: CSVVWDRGRLADTQYF. The CDR3 nucleotides read TGCAGCGTTGTATGGGACAGGGGGCGACTTGCAGATACGCAGTATTTT.

The genes are TRBV2 and TRBJ2-7; D unresolved. CDR3 length equals 13 residues. Germline CDR1 is SNHLY and CDR2 is FYNNEI. V lost 6 bases and J 4 bases, leaving 13 bases between the germline ends. The CDR3, as DNA: TGTGCCAGCAGGAACGTGGCAGCGTACGAGCAGTACTTC. The encoded protein is CASRNVAAYEQYF.

The V and J genes are TRBV6-1 and TRBJ1-1; D unresolved. This CDR3 has 12 amino acids. V gave up 10 bases and J gave up 1 base, with 10 bases separating them. CDR1 is MNHNS and CDR2 is SASEGT in the germline V gene. The CDR3: CATSGGNTEAFF. The CDR3 region has the DNA TGTGCCACCTCGGGAGGGAACACTGAAGCTTTCTTT.

The genes are TRBV6-1 and TRBJ2-7; 7 nucleotides align to TRBD1. The CDR3 runs 14 residues. V lost 3 bases and J lost 3; bases outside the gene matches: 5. Germline CDR1 reads MNHNS; CDR2 reads SASEGT. The CDR3: CASSDPGQRYEQYF. CDR3 DNA: TGTGCCAGCAGTGACCCGGGACAGCGCTACGAGCAGTACTTC.

The chain's CDR3 is CASSLGQGTTGYGYTF. In nucleotides, the CDR3 is TGCGCCAGCAGCTTGGGGCAGGGGACTACGGGCTATGGCTACACCTTC. The J gene is TRBJ1-2, the V gene TRBV5-1; possible D gene TRBD1, 6 bases. The germline gives CDR1 SGHRS, CDR2 YFSETQ. The CDR3 is 16 residues long. V shed 0 bases and J shed 4 bases, with 16 bases lying between them.

This sequence joins TRBV27 and TRBJ2-4; no clear D gene. The CDR3 is 12 residues long. Germline V gives CDR1 MNHEY, CDR2 SMNVEV (reference sequence). The germline V and J ends were trimmed by 3 bases and 6 bases, with 6 bases remaining between them. CDR3 bases: TGTGCCAGCAGTTTCGGTGGAAACATTCAGTACTTC. Protein: CASSFGGNIQYF.

The table lists this clone with a few counts. This rearrangement joins TRBV4-2 to TRBJ2-1; 10 bases are a match to TRBD2. With V trimmed by 1 base and J by 6 bases, 9 bases remained unmatched. CDR1 and CDR2 (germline): LGHNA, YNFKEQ. This CDR3 has 17 residues. The CDR3, as DNA: TGTGCCAGCAGCCAAGCGCTCGGGACTAGCGCCCTCAATGAGCAGTTCTTC. This translates into CASSQALGTSALNEQFF.

The chain couples TRBV13 to TRBJ2-7; the match to TRBD2 covers 7 bases. CDR1 and CDR2 from the germline V gene are PRHDT and FYEKMQ (reference sequence). J was trimmed by 3 bases and V by 5 bases; bases with no gene match: 7. The CDR3 sequence is 14 residues long. CDR3 in DNA: TGTGCCAGCAGCGGGGGGACTACCCGCTACGAGCAGTACTTC. Its protein is CASSGGTTRYEQYF.

J is TRBJ2-5 and V is TRBV6-6; possible D gene TRBD2, 5 bases. Trimming removed 0 bases at V and 2 bases at J, with 10 bases between. The CDR3 length is 15 residues. Per germline, CDR1 MNHNY and CDR2 SVGAGI (reference sequence). DNA for the CDR3: TGTGCCAGCAGTTACTCCTTAGCGCCTCAAGAGACCCAGTACTTC. This encodes CASSYSLAPQETQYF.

This clone was found a few times. The CDR3 sequence is CASSAWGGYEQYF. In nucleotides, the CDR3 is TGTGCCAGTAGTGCCTGGGGGGGTTACGAGCAGTACTTC. The rearrangement joins TRBV19 to TRBJ2-7; the match to TRBD2 covers 7 bases. The CDR3 covers 13 residues. Losses at the gene ends were 5 bases for V and 4 bases for J; bases not matched to a gene: 5. Germline V gives CDR1 LNHDA, CDR2 SQIVND (reference sequence).

The chain has TRBV9 and TRBJ2-7, with a possible D match to TRBD1 (6 bases). This CDR3 spans 15 amino acids. Trimming removed 0 bases from V and 2 bases from J, with 12 bases in between. CDR1 and CDR2 from the germline V gene are SGDLS and YYNGEE. The CDR3, as DNA: TGTGCCAGCAGCGTAGCTACCACAGGGCCCTACGAGCAGTACTTC. It encodes CASSVATTGPYEQYF.

The chain has TRBV28 and TRBJ1-1, with TRBD1 as a possible D gene (6 bases). V was clipped by 1 base and J by 2 bases, with 8 bases between them. CDR1 and CDR2 from the germline V gene are MDHEN and SYDVKM. The CDR3 spans 14 residues. DNA of the CDR3: TGTGCCAGCAGTTTATCAGGGGCCAACACTGAAGCTTTCTTT. The encoded protein is CASSLSGANTEAFF.

The rearrangement uses TRBV29-1 and TRBJ1-4; perhaps TRBD1 as D (5 bases). Looked up from germline, CDR1 is SQVTM and CDR2 is ANQGSEA. V lost 4 bases to trimming and J lost 6 bases, with 18 bases between them. This CDR3 is built from 15 residues. The CDR3 reads CSVVSQDRYDEKLFF. The CDR3 nucleotides are TGCAGCGTTGTCTCACAGGATAGGTACGATGAAAAACTGTTTTTT.

This clone has a single count. This chain connects TRBV9 to TRBJ2-1, with TRBD2 matching 11 bases. J lost 6 bases, V lost 4 bases, and 9 bases had no gene match. The germline V gene has CDR1 SGDLS and CDR2 YYNGEE. The CDR3 loop spans 16 amino acids. The CDR3 spells CASSQRISGGANEQFF. DNA of the CDR3: TGTGCCAGCAGCCAACGCATTAGCGGGGGGGCCAATGAGCAGTTCTTC.

This chain joins TRBV27 and TRBJ1-4; D perhaps matches TRBD1 (5 bases). The CDR3 is 13 residues long. Germline values: CDR1 MNHEY, CDR2 SMNVEV (reference sequence). V lost 3 bases and J 5 bases, leaving 7 bases between the germline ends. CDR3 DNA: TGTGCCAGCAGTTTGTCAGGGAATGAAAAACTGTTTTTT. Protein product: CASSLSGNEKLFF.

In its sample, this clone was seen once. The chain joins TRBV5-4 to TRBJ1-1; D is ambiguous. The CDR3 extends over 15 amino acids. V dropped 5 bases and J dropped 1 base, with 15 bases sitting between them. Germline V gene sequence: CDR1 SGHNT, CDR2 YYREEE (reference sequence). CDR3 in amino acids: CASRFGSPQNTEAFF. In DNA, the CDR3 is TGTGCCAGCAGATTTGGTAGTCCCCAGAACACTGAAGCTTTCTTT.

This rearrangement joins TRBV19 to TRBJ2-2, with unresolved D. The CDR3 covers 18 residues. Trimming cost V 0 bases and J 7 bases, with 21 bases left between them. Looked up from germline, CDR1 is LNHDA and CDR2 is SQIVND (reference sequence). CDR3 in amino acids: CASSIDRSGPHVNGELFF. CDR3 DNA sequence: TGTGCCAGTAGTATAGATAGGAGTGGCCCACACGTTAACGGGGAGCTGTTTTTT. The whole variable domain, filled in from reference TRBV19 and TRBJ2-2, reads DGGITQSPKYLFRKEGQNVTLSCEQNLNHDAMYWYRQDPGQGLRLIYYSQIVNDFQKGDIAEGYSVSREKKESFPLTVTSAQKNPTAFYLCASSIDRSGPHVNGELFFGEGSRLTVL.